This T cell receptor (beta chain) was identified in a study of blood T cell repertoires in COVID-19. Study details: The United States, Italy and Spain supplied acute and convalescent COVID-19 samples. Sources were T cells, B-cell-depleted T cells, or PBMCs; the material itself was cDNA or gDNA.

Source study methods: Estimation of nucleated cell counts was performed using reference gene primer amplification. Sequencing was performed with immunoSEQ multiplex PCR; in TCRdb, only in-frame clones are kept and a portion is missing. V and J calls and clone size are given by that table; D and trimming were obtained from the DNA. Of approximately 430,000 clones listed, about nine tenths are singletons. The CDR3 has 15 amino acids. V was clipped by 0 bases and J by 4 bases; unmatched bases: 7. CDR1 and CDR2 (germline): SGHRS, YFSETQ. The rearrangement links TRBV5-1 to TRBJ2-7; 7 nucleotides line up with TRBD2. The receptor comes from a woman in her 30s with active or convalescent COVID-19. The sequenced sample consisted of peripheral blood. The CDR3 DNA reads as TGCGCCAGCAGCTTGGAGTCTAGCGGTCTTTACGAGCAGTACTTC. Translated: CASSLESSGLYEQYF.